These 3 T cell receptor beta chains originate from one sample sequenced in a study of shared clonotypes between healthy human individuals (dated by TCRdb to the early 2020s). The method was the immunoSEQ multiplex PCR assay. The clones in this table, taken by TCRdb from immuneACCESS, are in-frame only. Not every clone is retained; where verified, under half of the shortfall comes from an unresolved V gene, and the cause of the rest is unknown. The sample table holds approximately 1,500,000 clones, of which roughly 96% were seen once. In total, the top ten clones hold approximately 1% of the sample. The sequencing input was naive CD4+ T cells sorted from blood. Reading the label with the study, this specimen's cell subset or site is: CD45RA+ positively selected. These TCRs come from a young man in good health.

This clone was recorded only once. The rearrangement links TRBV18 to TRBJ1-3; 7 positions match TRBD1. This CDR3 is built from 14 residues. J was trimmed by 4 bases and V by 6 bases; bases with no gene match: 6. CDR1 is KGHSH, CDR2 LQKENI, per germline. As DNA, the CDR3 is TGTGCCAGCTCGAACCCGGGACAGGGAAACACCATATATTTT. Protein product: CASSNPGQGNTIYF. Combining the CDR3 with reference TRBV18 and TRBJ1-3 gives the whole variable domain NAGVMQNPRHLVRRRGQEARLRCSPMKGHSHVYWYRQLPEEGLKFMVYLQKENIIDESGMPKERFSAEFPKEGPSILRIQQVVRGDSAAYFCASSNPGQGNTIYFGEGSWLTVV.

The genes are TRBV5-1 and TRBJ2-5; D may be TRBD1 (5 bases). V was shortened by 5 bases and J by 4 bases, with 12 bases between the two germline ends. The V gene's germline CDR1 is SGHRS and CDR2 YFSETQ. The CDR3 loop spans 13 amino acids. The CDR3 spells CASRSAQGETQYF. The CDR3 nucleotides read TGCGCCAGCAGATCGGCCCAGGGAGAGACCCAGTACTTC. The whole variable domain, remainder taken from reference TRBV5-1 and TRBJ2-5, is KAGVTQTPRYLIKTRGQQVTLSCSPISGHRSVSWYQQTPGQGLQFLFEYFSETQRNKGNFPGRFSGRQFSNSRSEMNVSTLELGDSALYLCASRSAQGETQYFGPGTRLLVL.

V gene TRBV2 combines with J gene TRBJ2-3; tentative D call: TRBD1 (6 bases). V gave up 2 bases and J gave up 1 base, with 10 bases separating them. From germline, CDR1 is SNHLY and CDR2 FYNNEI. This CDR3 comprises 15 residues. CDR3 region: CASSEMAGGTDTQYF. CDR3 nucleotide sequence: TGTGCCAGCAGTGAAATGGCAGGGGGCACAGATACGCAGTATTTT.